This T cell receptor (beta chain) was sequenced for a study of shared T cell receptors in the human thymus. Sequenced by immunoSEQ multiplex PCR; TCRdb stores in-frame clones only, minus some. The sample has some 720,000 clones, around 87% seen once. This CDR3 contains 14 residues. Germline CDR1 and CDR2: MNHEY and SMNVEV (reference sequence). V was clipped by 6 bases and J by 5 bases; unmatched bases: 4. This clone was observed once. The data were also submitted as part of a second study, on human thymus T cells. That study reports: Blood and thymic repertoires both appeared biased in V and J gene usage.

The sample was thymocytes. The rearrangement uses TRBV27 and TRBJ2-7; 13 bases fit TRBD2. This clonotype was sampled from a boy under two years old with a congenital heart defect. CDR3 nucleotides: TGTGCCAGCAGACTAGCGGGAGGGCACAACGAGCAGTACTTC. Translated: CASRLAGGHNEQYF.